Below are 18 T cell receptor beta chains sequenced from a single sample in a study of T cells after yellow fever vaccination. TCRdb re-called the 5' RACE reads through MiXCR, storing one row per CDR3 protein. The top ten clones hold over 15% of a sample with around 340,000 distinct CDR3 sequences, 8.7% of them seen once. The sequencing used PBMCs, collected on the day of the first yellow fever vaccination. Receptors originate from a young man who received the YFV17D yellow fever vaccine.

The V call is TRBV6-5, the J call TRBJ2-3, with D perhaps matching TRBD1 (5 bases). CDR1 MNHEY and CDR2 SVGAGI come from the germline V gene. Trimming took off 0 bases at V and 6 bases at J, with 16 bases between the two ends. This CDR3 has 16 amino acids. Here the CDR3 DNA reads TGTGCCAGCAGTTACTCAGGGGCGCTGAATCCCGATACGCAGTATTTT. The encoded protein is CASSYSGALNPDTQYF.

The chain links TRBV6-2 or TRBV6-3 to TRBJ1-1; TRBD1 might be the D (5 bases). Trimming took off 2 bases at V and 3 bases at J, with 10 bases between the two ends. This CDR3 is built from 14 residues. Germline lookup yields CDR1 MNHEY and CDR2 SVGEGT. DNA of the CDR3: TGTGCCAGCAGTTACAGTTCGGGGGACACTGAAGCTTTCTTT. Amino acids: CASSYSSGDTEAFF.

This clonotype has just a few counts. The rearrangement uses TRBV6-1 and TRBJ2-7, with D possibly called TRBD1 or TRBD2 (6 bases each). The CDR3 has 16 residues. Germline assignment: CDR1 MNHNS and CDR2 SASEGT. Deletions cut 3 bases from V and 2 bases from J, with 17 bases between. In DNA, the CDR3 is TGTGCCAGCAGTGAGGATAGGGGGGCCGGGACCTACGAGCAGTACGTC. It is translated as CASSEDRGAGTYEQYV.

This rearrangement joins TRBV4-1 to TRBJ1-1, with a tentative D call TRBD1 (5 bases). The germline CDR1 and CDR2 sequences are MGHRA and YSYEKL. This CDR3 has 14 residues. Between the trimmed V and J ends, which lost 2 bases and 11 bases, there was a span of 18 bases. The CDR3 nucleotides are TGCGCCAGCAGCCAAACCCCTACGGGGCGTCGGGCTTTCTTT. Its translation is CASSQTPTGRRAFF.

This clonotype was seen repeatedly, ten times or more. The chain combines TRBV5-1 with TRBJ2-7; 10 bases match TRBD1. Germline lookup yields CDR1 SGHRS and CDR2 YFSETQ. V dropped 0 bases and J dropped 0; count of bases not matched to a gene: 6. CDR3 length: 17 amino acids. CDR3 residues: CASSLGAGTGVSYEQYF. The CDR3 DNA reads TGCGCCAGCAGCTTGGGCGCCGGGACAGGGGTCTCCTACGAGCAGTACTTC.

This clonotype was found many times. The V and J genes are TRBV6-6 and TRBJ2-1; D gene unclear. Germline loops: CDR1 MNHNY, CDR2 SVGAGI (reference sequence). The V and J ends lost 2 bases and 5 bases respectively, with 1 base between them. CDR3 length: 11 amino acids. This chain's CDR3 is CASSYHNEQFF. In DNA, the CDR3 is TGTGCCAGCAGTTACCACAATGAGCAGTTCTTC.

At least ten counts were recorded for this clonotype. The genes are TRBV27 and TRBJ1-3, with D uncertain. Deletions cut 4 bases from V and 1 base from J, with 8 bases between. Germline V CDR1 and CDR2: MNHEY, SMNVEV (reference sequence). This CDR3 contains 14 residues. This chain's CDR3 is CASSSLGSGNTIYF. The CDR3 bases are TGTGCCAGCAGTTCCCTAGGGTCTGGAAACACCATATATTTT.

This clonotype occurred a few times. V usage is TRBV20-1 and J usage is TRBJ2-6, with a weak D call TRBD2 (5 bases). V shed 0 bases and J shed 1 base, with 16 bases lying between them. CDR1 and CDR2 from the germline V gene are DFQATT and SNEGSKA (reference sequence). The CDR3 has 18 amino acids. CDR3 nucleotide sequence: TGCAGTGCTAGAGATCTTAACAGCCGAGGGTCTGGGGCCAACGTCCTGACTTTC. Amino acid sequence: CSARDLNSRGSGANVLTF.

This clonotype turned up a few times. The V gene is TRBV20-1, the J gene TRBJ1-1; no reliable D call. The CDR3 runs to 13 residues. Trimming stripped 6 bases from V and 1 base from J, with 12 bases between. Per the germline V gene, CDR1 is DFQATT and CDR2 is SNEGSKA (reference sequence). The CDR3 DNA is TGCAGTGCGCCCCCAAGGAGGAACACTGAAGCTTTCTTT. Translation gives CSAPPRRNTEAFF.

A word on this clonotype: A much larger clonotype is one base distant, so this may be a read error. CDR3 DNA: TGTGCCAGTCACATGGGATCAGACACGACAGATACGCAGTATTTT. As protein: CASHMGSDTTDTQYF. The J gene is TRBJ2-3, the V gene TRBV6-2 or TRBV6-3; D is ambiguous. CDR3 length: 15 amino acids. Germline values: CDR1 MNHEY, CDR2 SVGEGT. V lost 9 bases and J lost 3, with 19 bases in between.

The gene calls are TRBV7-3 and TRBJ1-2; D unclear. Looked up from germline, CDR1 is SGHTA and CDR2 is FQGTGA. V lost 8 bases and J lost 3, with 13 bases in between. The CDR3 covers 13 residues. Here the CDR3 reads CASSDSPDYGYTF. The DNA of the CDR3 is TGTGCCAGCTCAGATAGTCCGGACTATGGCTACACCTTC.

Only a few counts were recorded for this clonotype. The chain joins TRBV5-1 to TRBJ2-5; D is ambiguous. The germline V and J ends were trimmed by 2 bases and 5 bases, with 7 bases remaining between them. CDR3 length: 12 residues. Germline V gene sequence: CDR1 SGHRS, CDR2 YFSETQ. The CDR3 loop is CASSFGLETQYF. The CDR3 region has the DNA TGCGCCAGCAGCTTCGGCCTGGAGACCCAGTACTTC.

The chain links TRBV11-3 to TRBJ2-3; no clear D gene. This CDR3 has 13 residues. Trimming left V 0 bases short and J 5 bases short, with 6 bases between. Germline CDR1 reads SGHNT; CDR2 reads YENEEA. In nucleotides, the CDR3 is TGTGCCAGCAGCTTAGATCTTCTAGATACGCAGTATTTT. Translating gives CASSLDLLDTQYF.

The CDR3 loop reads CASSPDVNTEAFF. CDR3 in DNA: TGTGCCAGCTCACCTGACGTGAACACTGAAGCTTTCTTT. V and J are TRBV18 and TRBJ1-1; D unresolved. The CDR3 has 13 residues. The V and J ends lost 3 bases and 0 bases respectively, with 5 bases between them. Germline lookup yields CDR1 KGHSH and CDR2 LQKENI.

This clonotype was detected many times. The V and J genes are TRBV28 and TRBJ2-7, with D hard to call. Trimming removed 2 bases at V and 6 bases at J, with 11 bases between. The CDR3 extends over 13 amino acids. Germline V gene sequence: CDR1 MDHEN, CDR2 SYDVKM. CDR3 DNA sequence: TGTGCCAGCAGTTTAAGGTTTTCGAGCGAGCAGTACGTC. It specifies CASSLRFSSEQYV.

This clonotype was detected only a few times. V and J are TRBV4-3 and TRBJ2-1; 8 positions agree with TRBD2. The trim removed 5 bases at V and 4 bases at J, leaving 10 bases unmatched. CDR1 LGHNA and CDR2 YSLEER come from the germline V gene. The CDR3 has 16 residues. CDR3 nucleotide sequence: TGCGCCAGCAGCGGTCCCAGCGGGGGACCATACAATGAGCAGTTCTTC. It specifies CASSGPSGGPYNEQFF.

The V and J genes are TRBV9 and TRBJ1-3; 7 bases are shared with TRBD1. CDR1 is SGDLS and CDR2 is YYNGEE in the germline V gene. V was clipped by 0 bases and J by 0 bases; unmatched bases: 6. CDR3 length: 17 amino acids. The CDR3 is CASSVGDSSTSGNTIYF. The CDR3 coding sequence is TGTGCCAGCAGCGTAGGGGACAGTTCTACCTCTGGAAACACCATATATTTT.

This clonotype was detected a few times. The genes are TRBV28 and TRBJ1-6; D may be TRBD1 (5 bases). The CDR3 totals 12 residues. V lost 8 bases and J lost 7, with 9 bases in between. Germline V gene lookup returns CDR1 MDHEN and CDR2 SYDVKM. CDR3 amino acids: CASGTVNSPLHF. CDR3 nucleotides: TGTGCCAGCGGGACGGTAAATTCACCCCTCCACTTT.